This T cell receptor (beta chain) was identified during a study of CD8 T cells in ankylosing spondylitis. This clonotype was recorded a few times. Its target is unknown. Study-level results: Matched ankylosing spondylitis synovial fluid reportedly contained a significantly enriched population of disease-linked clones. What seemed typical of ankylosing spondylitis blood was a TCR beta motif built from about 8 highly homologous variants. In synovial fluid and blood from reactive arthritis, some motif variants were previously reported.

Per the germline V gene, CDR1 is MRHNA and CDR2 is SNTAGT. The V gene end was trimmed by 3 bases and the J gene end by 9 bases; junction bases not matched to a gene: 4. The CDR3 runs to 14 residues. TCRdb re-analysed the 5' RACE reads in MiXCR, keeping a single row per CDR3 protein. This sample has around 91,000 distinct CDR3 sequences, with more than 8.5% found just once. The sequencing input was blood, either unsorted or a sorted T cell fraction (not recorded which). The receptor's source is a male donor with ankylosing spondylitis. This chain uses TRBV6-4 with TRBJ2-1, with TRBD2 matching 11 bases. The CDR3 loop reads CASSELAGVGEQFF. The CDR3 DNA is TGTGCCAGCAGTGAACTAGCGGGAGTGGGTGAGCAGTTCTTC.